The source of this T cell receptor (beta chain) is a study of cytomegalovirus exposure and HLA in healthy donors. Primers included in the PCR were 60 Vbeta and 13 Jbeta primers. Clones were sequenced by immunoSEQ multiplex PCR, and TCRdb holds only the in-frame ones, with some missing. This table holds about 67,000 clones, 55% to 80% found once. General study points: A prior analysis recorded that most TCR beta V segments were productive about 90% or about 30% of the time. There were a few CMV-associated chains whose specificity for CMV antigens was confirmed in vitro.

This clone was found once. Its antigen is as yet unknown. This CDR3 has 17 amino acids. The germline V and J ends were trimmed by 5 bases and 2 bases, with 20 bases remaining between them. Germline V CDR1 and CDR2: SGHVS, FQNEAQ. This clonotype originated in a woman in her twenties or thirties in good health and CMV-seronegative. The sequencing input was PBMCs. The chain combines TRBV7-8 with TRBJ2-3, with D maybe TRBD2 (6 bases). The CDR3 bases are TGTGCCAGCAGCAAGCTAGTTGGCGGGGAGAACACAGATACGCAGTATTTT. Residues: CASSKLVGGENTDTQYF.